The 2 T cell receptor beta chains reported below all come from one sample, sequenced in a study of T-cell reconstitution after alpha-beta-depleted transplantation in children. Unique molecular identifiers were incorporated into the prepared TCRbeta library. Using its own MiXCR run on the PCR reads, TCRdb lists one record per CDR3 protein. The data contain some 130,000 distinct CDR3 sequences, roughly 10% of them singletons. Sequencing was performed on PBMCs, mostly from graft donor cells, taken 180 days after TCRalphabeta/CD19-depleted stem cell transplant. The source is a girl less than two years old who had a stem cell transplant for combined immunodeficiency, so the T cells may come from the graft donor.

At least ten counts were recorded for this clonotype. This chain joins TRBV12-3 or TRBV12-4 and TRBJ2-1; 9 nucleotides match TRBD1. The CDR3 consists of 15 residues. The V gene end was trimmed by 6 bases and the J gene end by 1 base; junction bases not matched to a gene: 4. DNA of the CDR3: TGTGCCAGCAGCTCCGGGACAGGGTCCTACAATGAGCAGTTCTTC. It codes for CASSSGTGSYNEQFF.

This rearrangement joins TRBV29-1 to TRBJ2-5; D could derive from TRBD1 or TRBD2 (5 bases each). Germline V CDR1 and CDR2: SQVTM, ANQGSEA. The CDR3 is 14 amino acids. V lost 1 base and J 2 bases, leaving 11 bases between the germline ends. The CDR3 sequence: CSVEVGTQQETQYF. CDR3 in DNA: TGCAGCGTTGAAGTTGGGACCCAACAAGAGACCCAGTACTTC.